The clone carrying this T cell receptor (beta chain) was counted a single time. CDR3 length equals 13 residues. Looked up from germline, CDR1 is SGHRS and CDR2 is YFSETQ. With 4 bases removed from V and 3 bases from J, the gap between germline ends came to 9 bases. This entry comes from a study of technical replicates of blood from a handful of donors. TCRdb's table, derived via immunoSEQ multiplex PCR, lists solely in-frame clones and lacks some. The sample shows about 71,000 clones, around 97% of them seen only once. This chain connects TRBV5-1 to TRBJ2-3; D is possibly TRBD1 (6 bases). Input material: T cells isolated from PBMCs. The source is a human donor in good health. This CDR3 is CASSAGQTDTQYF. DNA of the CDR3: TGCGCCAGCAGCGCCGGACAGACAGATACGCAGTATTTT.